This T cell receptor beta chain was captured by sequencing in a study of control samples from healthy donors and cancer patients. The germline gives CDR1 DFQATT, CDR2 SNEGSKA (reference sequence). There are 14 residues in the CDR3. The germline V and J ends were trimmed by 3 bases and 7 bases, with 19 bases remaining between them. Method: immunoSEQ multiplex PCR; TCRdb's copy keeps in-frame clones and lacks some. This table holds 84,000 or so clones, 80% to 90% found once. V usage is TRBV20-1 and J usage is TRBJ2-7; D possibly corresponds to TRBD2 (6 bases). The sequence was collected from a man aged 55 to 69 with head and neck cancer. The material sequenced was PBMCs. CDR3 in amino acids: CSASAGSAGPEQYF. The CDR3 DNA is TGCAGTGCTAGTGCGGGGTCGGCAGGACCGGAGCAGTACTTC.